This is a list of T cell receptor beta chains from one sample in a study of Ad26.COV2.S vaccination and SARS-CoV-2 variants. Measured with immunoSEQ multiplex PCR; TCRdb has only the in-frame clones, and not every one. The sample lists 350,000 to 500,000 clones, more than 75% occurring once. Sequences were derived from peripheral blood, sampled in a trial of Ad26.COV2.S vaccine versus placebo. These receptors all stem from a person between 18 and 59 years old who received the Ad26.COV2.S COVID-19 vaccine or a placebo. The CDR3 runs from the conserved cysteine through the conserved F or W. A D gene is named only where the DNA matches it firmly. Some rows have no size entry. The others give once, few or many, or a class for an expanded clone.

CASTGRGRDNEKLFF	TGTGCCAGCACCGGACGCGGGAGGGATAATGAAAAACTGTTTTTT	.	.	TRBV6-6	TRBJ1-4
CASSLGAVSTDTQYF	TGTGCCAGCAGTTTAGGTGCCGTTAGCACAGATACGCAGTATTTT	.	.	TRBV27	TRBJ2-3
CASSLRGATNEKLFF	TGTGCCAGCAGTTTACGGGGGGCCACTAATGAAAAACTGTTTTTT	.	.	TRBV28	TRBJ1-4
CASSVGGPGELFF	TGTGCCAGCAGCGTAGGAGGACCCGGGGAGCTGTTTTTT	few	.	TRBV9	TRBJ2-2
CASSEDIENYGYTF	TGTGCCAGCAGTGAGGACATAGAGAACTATGGCTACACCTTC	.	.	TRBV2	TRBJ1-2
CASSLGGTGGYEQYF	TGTGCCAGCAGTTTAGGGGGGACAGGGGGCTACGAGCAGTACTTC	.	TRBD1	TRBV28	TRBJ2-7
CASSLSRGGETQYF	TGTGCCAGCAGTTTGTCACGGGGTGGAGAGACCCAGTACTTC	.	.	TRBV27	TRBJ2-5
CASTSPGWDTEAFF	TGTGCCAGCACGTCCCCGGGTTGGGACACTGAAGCTTTCTTT	.	.	TRBV6-5	TRBJ1-1
CASSNAGTRDNEQFF	TGTGCCAGCAGCAACGCCGGGACTAGGGACAATGAGCAGTTCTTC	.	TRBD2	TRBV7-9	TRBJ2-1
CASSYSGLAGRNYEQYF	TGTGCCAGCAGTTACTCGGGACTAGCGGGGCGAAACTACGAGCAGTACTTC	.	TRBD2	TRBV6-2/TRBV6-3	TRBJ2-7
CATSGLTQYF	TGTGCCACCAGCGGCCTGACCCAGTACTTC	.	.	TRBV24-1	TRBJ2-5
CASSISGQAGYTF	TGTGCCAGTAGTATTTCAGGACAAGCGGGCTACACCTTC	.	.	TRBV19	TRBJ1-2
CASSSGETQYF	TGTGCCAGTAGTAGTGGAGAGACCCAGTACTTC	.	.	TRBV19	TRBJ2-5
CASSLTGREHGAQYF	TGTGCCAGCAGCTTAACAGGCCGGGAACACGGTGCGCAGTACTTC	once	.	TRBV11-2	TRBJ2-7
CASSLAGTHDGYTF	TGTGCCAGCAGCCTCGCCGGGACCCACGACGGCTACACCTTC	.	.	TRBV7-9	TRBJ1-2
CATSEGPGKLFF	TGTGCCACCAGTGAGGGACCTGGTAAACTGTTTTTT	few	.	TRBV24-1	TRBJ1-4
CASSLGQGDQETQYF	TGTGCCAGCAGCTTAGGGCAGGGGGATCAAGAGACCCAGTACTTC	.	TRBD1	TRBV11-3	TRBJ2-5
CASSYSSPRPQHF	TGTGCCAGCAGTTATTCCTCTCCTCGGCCCCAGCATTTT	.	.	TRBV6-2/TRBV6-3	TRBJ1-5
CASSRGTEAFF	TGCGCCAGCAGCCGAGGGACTGAAGCTTTCTTT	.	.	TRBV4-3	TRBJ1-1
CASSYSSRAGGPTETQYF	TGTGCCAGCAGTTACTCGAGTAGGGCGGGGGGGCCGACGGAGACCCAGTACTTC	.	TRBD2	TRBV6-2/TRBV6-3	TRBJ2-5
CSSQETGGTDTQYF	TGCAGCTCCCAGGAGACAGGGGGCACAGATACGCAGTATTTT	.	TRBD1	TRBV29-1	TRBJ2-3
CAISERGKETQYF	TGTGCCATCAGTGAAAGGGGGAAAGAGACCCAGTACTTC	.	.	TRBV10-3	TRBJ2-5
CASRALLNTEAFF	TGTGCCAGCAGGGCGCTCTTGAACACTGAAGCTTTCTTT	.	.	TRBV2	TRBJ1-1
CASSIGPTLGEQYF	TGTGCCAGTAGTATAGGACCTACCTTAGGGGAGCAGTACTTC	.	.	TRBV19	TRBJ2-7
CASSYAGRVPEQYF	TGTGCCAGCAGTTACGCGGGCAGGGTGCCCGAGCAGTACTTC	.	.	TRBV6-6	TRBJ2-7